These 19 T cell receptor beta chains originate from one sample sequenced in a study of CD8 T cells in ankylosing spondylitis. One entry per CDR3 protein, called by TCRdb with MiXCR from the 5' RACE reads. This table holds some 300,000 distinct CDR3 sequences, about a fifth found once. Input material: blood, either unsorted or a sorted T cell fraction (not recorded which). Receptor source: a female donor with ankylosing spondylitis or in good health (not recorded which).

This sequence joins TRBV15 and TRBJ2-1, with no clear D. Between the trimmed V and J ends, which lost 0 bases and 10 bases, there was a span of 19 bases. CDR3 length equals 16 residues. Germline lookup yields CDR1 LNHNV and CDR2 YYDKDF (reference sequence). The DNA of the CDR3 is TGTGCCACCAGCAGAGATTCGGCAGCCTACAATAAGGAGCAGTTCTTC. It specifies CATSRDSAAYNKEQFF. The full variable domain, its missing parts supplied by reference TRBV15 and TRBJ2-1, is DAMVIQNPRYQVTQFGKPVTLSCSQTLNHNVMYWYQQKSSQAPKLLFHYYDKDFNNEADTPDNFQSRRPNTSFCFLDIRSPGLGDTAMYLCATSRDSAAYNKEQFFGPGTRLTVL.

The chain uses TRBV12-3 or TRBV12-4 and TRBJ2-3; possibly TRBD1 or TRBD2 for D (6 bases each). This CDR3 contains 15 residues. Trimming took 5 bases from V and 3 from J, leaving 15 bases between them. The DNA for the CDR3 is TGTGCCAGCAGTCCCCAGACGGGGGCTACAGATACGCAGTATTTT. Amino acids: CASSPQTGATDTQYF.

In DNA, the CDR3 is TGCGCCAGCAGCTTGGAGACAGTAGCGGGGGATGGCTACACCTTC. It encodes CASSLETVAGDGYTF. This chain links TRBV5-1 with TRBJ1-2; TRBD1 is a possible D gene (5 bases). CDR1 is SGHRS and CDR2 is YFSETQ in the germline V gene. The CDR3 extends over 15 amino acids. V lost 0 bases and J 6 bases, leaving 15 bases between the germline ends.

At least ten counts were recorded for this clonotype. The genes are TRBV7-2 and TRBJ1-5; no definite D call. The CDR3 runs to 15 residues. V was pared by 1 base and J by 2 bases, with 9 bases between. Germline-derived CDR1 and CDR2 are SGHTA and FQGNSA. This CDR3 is CASSLVSAGNQPQHF. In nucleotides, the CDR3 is TGTGCCAGCAGCTTAGTGAGTGCGGGCAATCAGCCCCAGCATTTT.

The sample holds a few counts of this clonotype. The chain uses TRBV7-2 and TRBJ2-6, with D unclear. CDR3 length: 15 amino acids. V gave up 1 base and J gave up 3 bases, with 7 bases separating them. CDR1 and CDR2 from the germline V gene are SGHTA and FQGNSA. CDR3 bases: TGTGCCAGCAGCTTAGTAGGGTTTGGGGCCAACGTCCTGACTTTC. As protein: CASSLVGFGANVLTF.

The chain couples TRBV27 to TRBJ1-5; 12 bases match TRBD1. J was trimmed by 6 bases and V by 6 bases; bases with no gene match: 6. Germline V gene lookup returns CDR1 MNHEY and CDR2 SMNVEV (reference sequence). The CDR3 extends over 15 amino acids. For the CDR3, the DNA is TGTGCCAGCAGCAAGGGACAGGGGGCAAGTCAGCCCCAGCATTTT. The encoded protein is CASSKGQGASQPQHF.

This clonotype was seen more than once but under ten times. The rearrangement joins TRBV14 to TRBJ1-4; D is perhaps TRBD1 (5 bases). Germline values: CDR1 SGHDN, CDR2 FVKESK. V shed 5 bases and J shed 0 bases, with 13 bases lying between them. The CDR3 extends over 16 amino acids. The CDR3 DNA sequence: TGTGCCAGCAGCGCCGGGGGTATAGCAACTAATGAAAAACTGTTTTTT. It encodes CASSAGGIATNEKLFF.

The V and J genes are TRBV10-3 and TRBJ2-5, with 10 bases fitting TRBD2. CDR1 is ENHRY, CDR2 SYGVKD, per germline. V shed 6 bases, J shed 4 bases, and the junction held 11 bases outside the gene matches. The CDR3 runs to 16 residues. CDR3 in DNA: TGTGCCATCAGATCCGGGACTAGCGATTCCGGAGAGACCCAGTACTTC. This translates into CAIRSGTSDSGETQYF.

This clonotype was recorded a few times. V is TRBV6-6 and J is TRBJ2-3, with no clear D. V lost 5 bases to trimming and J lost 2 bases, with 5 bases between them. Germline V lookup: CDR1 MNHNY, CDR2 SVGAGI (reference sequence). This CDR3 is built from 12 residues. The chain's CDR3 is CASSGYTDTQYF. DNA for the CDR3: TGTGCCAGCAGTGGGTACACAGATACGCAGTATTTT.

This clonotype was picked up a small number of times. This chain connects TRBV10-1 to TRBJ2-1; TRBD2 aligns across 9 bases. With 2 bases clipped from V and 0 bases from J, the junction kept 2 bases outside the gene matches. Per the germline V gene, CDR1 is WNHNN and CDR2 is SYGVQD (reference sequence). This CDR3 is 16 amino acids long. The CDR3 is CASSETAGGSYNEQFF. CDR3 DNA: TGCGCCAGCAGTGAGACAGCGGGAGGCTCCTACAATGAGCAGTTCTTC.

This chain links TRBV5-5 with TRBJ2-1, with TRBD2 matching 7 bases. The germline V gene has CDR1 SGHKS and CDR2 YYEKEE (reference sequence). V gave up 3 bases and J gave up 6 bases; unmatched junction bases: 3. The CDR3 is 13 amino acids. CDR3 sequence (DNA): TGTGCCAGCAGCTCCAGGGAGGGCAATGAGCAGTTCTTC. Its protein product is CASSSREGNEQFF.

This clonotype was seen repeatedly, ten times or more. CDR3 in DNA: TGTGCCAGCAGCCAAGAGGGCCTAGCGGGAGAAGGTGAGCAGTTCTTC. This translates into CASSQEGLAGEGEQFF. The genes are TRBV4-2 and TRBJ2-1, with 10 positions matching TRBD2. The germline V gene has CDR1 LGHNA and CDR2 YNFKEQ. V was clipped by 0 bases and J by 9 bases; unmatched bases: 8. The CDR3 covers 16 residues.

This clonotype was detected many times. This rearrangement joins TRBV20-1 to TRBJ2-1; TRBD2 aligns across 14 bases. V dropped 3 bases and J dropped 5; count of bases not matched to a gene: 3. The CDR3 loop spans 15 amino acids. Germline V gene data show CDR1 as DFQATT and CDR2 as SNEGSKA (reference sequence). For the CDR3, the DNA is TGCAGTGCTAGTGGGACTAGCGGGGGAGACAATGAGCAGTTCTTC. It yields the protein CSASGTSGGDNEQFF.

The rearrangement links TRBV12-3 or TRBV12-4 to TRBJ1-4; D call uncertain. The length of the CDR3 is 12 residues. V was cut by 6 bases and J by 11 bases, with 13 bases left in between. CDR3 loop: CASSLIGEKLFF. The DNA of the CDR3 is TGTGCCAGCAGCCTGATCGGGGAGAAACTGTTTTTT.

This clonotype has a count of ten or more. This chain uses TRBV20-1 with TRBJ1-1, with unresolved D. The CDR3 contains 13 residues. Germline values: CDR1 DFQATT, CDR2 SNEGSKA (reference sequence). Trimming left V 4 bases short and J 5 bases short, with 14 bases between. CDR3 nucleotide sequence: TGCAGTGCTACTGACCGGGCGGGAACTGAAGCTTTCTTT. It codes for CSATDRAGTEAFF.

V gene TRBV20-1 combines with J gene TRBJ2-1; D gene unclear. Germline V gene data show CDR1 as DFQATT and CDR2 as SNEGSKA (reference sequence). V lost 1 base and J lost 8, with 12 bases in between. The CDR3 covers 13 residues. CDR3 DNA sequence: TGCAGTGCTAGAGGTGGTAGTATGGATGAGCAGTTCTTC. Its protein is CSARGGSMDEQFF.

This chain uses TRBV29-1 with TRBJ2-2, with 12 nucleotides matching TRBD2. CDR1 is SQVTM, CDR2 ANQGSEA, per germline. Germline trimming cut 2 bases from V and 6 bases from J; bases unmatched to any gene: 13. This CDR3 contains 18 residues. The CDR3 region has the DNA TGCAGCGTTGAACCCGGACTAGCGGGGAAGGTGGGCGCCGGGGAGCTGTTTTTT. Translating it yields CSVEPGLAGKVGAGELFF.

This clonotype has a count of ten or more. CDR3 amino acids: CSVVIKEDGTVGGYTF. CDR3 coding DNA: TGCAGCGTTGTGATAAAAGAGGACGGGACAGTGGGTGGCTACACCTTC. The chain couples TRBV29-1 to TRBJ1-2; 7 positions agree with TRBD1. The V gene's germline CDR1 is SQVTM and CDR2 ANQGSEA. The V and J ends lost 4 bases and 7 bases, in that order; junction bases with no gene match: 18. The CDR3 runs to 16 residues.

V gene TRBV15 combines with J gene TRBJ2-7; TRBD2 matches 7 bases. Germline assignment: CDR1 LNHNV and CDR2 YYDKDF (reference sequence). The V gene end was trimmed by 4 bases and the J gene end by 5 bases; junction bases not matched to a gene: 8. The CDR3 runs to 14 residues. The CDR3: CATSNGARENEQYF. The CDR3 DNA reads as TGTGCCACCAGCAATGGGGCGCGGGAGAACGAGCAGTACTTC.